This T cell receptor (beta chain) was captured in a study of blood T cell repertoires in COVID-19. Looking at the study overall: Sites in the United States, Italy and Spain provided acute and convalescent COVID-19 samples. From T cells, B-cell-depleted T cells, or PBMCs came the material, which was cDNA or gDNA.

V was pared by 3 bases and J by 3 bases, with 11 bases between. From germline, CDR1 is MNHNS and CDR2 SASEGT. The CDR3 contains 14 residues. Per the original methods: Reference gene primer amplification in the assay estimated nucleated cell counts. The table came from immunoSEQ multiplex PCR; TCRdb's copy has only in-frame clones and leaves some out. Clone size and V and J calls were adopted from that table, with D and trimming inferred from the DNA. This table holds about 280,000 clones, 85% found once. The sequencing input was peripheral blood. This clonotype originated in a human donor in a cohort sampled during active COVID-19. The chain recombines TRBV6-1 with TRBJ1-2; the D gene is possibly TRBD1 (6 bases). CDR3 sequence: CASSEVYRDYGYTF. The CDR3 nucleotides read TGTGCCAGCAGTGAGGTTTACAGGGACTATGGCTACACCTTC.